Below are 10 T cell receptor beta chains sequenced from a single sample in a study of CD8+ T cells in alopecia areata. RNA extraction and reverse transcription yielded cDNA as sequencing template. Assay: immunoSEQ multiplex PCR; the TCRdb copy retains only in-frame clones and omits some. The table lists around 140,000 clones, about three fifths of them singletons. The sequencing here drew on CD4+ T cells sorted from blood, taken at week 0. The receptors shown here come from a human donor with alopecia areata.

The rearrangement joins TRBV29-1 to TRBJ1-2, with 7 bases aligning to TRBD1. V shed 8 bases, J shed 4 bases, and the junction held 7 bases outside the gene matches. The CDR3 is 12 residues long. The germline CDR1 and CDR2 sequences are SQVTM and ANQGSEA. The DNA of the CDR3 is TGCAGCTCTAGTGGGACAGCCTATGGCTACACCTTC. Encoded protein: CSSSGTAYGYTF.

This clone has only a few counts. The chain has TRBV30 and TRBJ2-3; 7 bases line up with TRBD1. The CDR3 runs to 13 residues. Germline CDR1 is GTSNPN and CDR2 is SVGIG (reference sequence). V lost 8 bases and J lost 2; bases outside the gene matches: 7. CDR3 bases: TGTGCCAGGACAGGCGGAAACACAGATACGCAGTATTTT. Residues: CARTGGNTDTQYF.

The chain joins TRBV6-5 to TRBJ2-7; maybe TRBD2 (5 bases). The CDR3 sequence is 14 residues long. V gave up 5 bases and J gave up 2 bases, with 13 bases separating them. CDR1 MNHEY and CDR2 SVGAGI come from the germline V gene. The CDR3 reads CASSKATGTYEQYF. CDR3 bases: TGTGCCAGCAGTAAGGCTACGGGGACCTACGAGCAGTACTTC.

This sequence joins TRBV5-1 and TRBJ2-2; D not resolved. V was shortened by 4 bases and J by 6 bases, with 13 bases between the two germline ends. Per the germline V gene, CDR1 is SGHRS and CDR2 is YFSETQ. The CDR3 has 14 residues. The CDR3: CASSLGSPPGELFF. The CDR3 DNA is TGCGCCAGCAGCCTGGGATCCCCGCCCGGGGAGCTGTTTTTT. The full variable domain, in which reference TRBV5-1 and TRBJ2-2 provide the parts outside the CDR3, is KAGVTQTPRYLIKTRGQQVTLSCSPISGHRSVSWYQQTPGQGLQFLFEYFSETQRNKGNFPGRFSGRQFSNSRSEMNVSTLELGDSALYLCASSLGSPPGELFFGEGSRLTVL.

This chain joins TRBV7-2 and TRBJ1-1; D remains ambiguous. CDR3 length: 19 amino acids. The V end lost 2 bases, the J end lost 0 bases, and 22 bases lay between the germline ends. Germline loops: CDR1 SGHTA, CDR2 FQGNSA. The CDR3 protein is CASSLFTPPGRELNTEAFF. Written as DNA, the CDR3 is TGTGCCAGCAGCTTATTTACGCCCCCGGGGAGGGAGCTGAACACTGAAGCTTTCTTT.

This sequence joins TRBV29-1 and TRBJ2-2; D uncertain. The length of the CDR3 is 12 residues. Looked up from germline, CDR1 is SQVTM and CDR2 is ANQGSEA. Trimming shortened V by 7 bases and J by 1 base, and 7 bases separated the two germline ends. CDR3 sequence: CSALRNTGELFF. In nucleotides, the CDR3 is TGCAGCGCTTTGAGGAACACCGGGGAGCTGTTTTTT.

This CDR3 reads CASSQPGSSPLHF. The CDR3 DNA sequence: TGTGCCAGCAGCCAACCAGGGAGTTCACCCCTCCACTTT. The chain is built from TRBV14 and TRBJ1-6, with TRBD1 as a possible D gene (5 bases). The V and J ends lost 2 bases and 9 bases respectively, with 8 bases between them. The CDR3 is 13 residues long. Germline lookup yields CDR1 SGHDN and CDR2 FVKESK. Full variable domain (rest looked up from reference TRBV14 and TRBJ1-6): EAGVTQFPSHSVIEKGQTVTLRCDPISGHDNLYWYRRVMGKEIKFLLHFVKESKQDESGMPNNRFLAERTGGTYSTLKVQPAELEDSGVYFCASSQPGSSPLHFGNGTRLTVT.

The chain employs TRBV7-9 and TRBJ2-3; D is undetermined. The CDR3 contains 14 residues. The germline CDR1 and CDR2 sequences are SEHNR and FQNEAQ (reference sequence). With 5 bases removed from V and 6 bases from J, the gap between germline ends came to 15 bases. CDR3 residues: CASSPPKTRDTQYF. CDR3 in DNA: TGTGCCAGCAGCCCCCCTAAAACGAGGGATACGCAGTATTTT. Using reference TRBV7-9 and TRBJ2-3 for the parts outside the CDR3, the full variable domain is DTGVSQNPRHKITKRGQNVTFRCDPISEHNRLYWYRQTLGQGPEFLTYFQNEAQLEKSRLLSDRFSAERPKGSFSTLEIQRTEQGDSAMYLCASSPPKTRDTQYFGPGTRLTVL.

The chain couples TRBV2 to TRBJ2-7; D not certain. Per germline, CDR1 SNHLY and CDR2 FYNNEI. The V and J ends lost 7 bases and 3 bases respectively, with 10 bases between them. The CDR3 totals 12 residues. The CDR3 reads CASTLTRYEQYF. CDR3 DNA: TGTGCCAGCACTCTGACTCGCTACGAGCAGTACTTC.

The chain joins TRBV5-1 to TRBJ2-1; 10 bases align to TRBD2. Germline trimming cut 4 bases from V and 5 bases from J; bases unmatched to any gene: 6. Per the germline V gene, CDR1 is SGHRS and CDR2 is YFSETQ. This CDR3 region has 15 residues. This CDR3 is CASSITGTSDNEQFF. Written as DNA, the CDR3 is TGCGCCAGCAGCATCACCGGGACTAGCGACAATGAGCAGTTCTTC.